What follows describes a single T cell receptor (beta chain). The antigen remains undetermined. CDR1 is MNHNY and CDR2 is SVGAGI in the germline V gene (reference sequence). Deletions cut 6 bases from V and 2 bases from J, with 9 bases between. The CDR3 length is 13 residues. The table came from immunoSEQ multiplex PCR; TCRdb's copy has only in-frame clones and leaves some out. The repertoire holds around 9,100 clones, with approximately 79% as singletons. The time point denotes: recipient sample about 28 days before transplant, after cytoreduction. Blood collection times were about day -28 and days 30, 100, 180 posttransplant. This entry belongs to a study of T cell clonotyping in hematopoietic cell transplantation. Study-level results: Pathologically expanded recipient clonotypes increased progressively from day 30 to day 180 as diversity fell.

The sequence was obtained from a man aged 60 to 75 with acute myeloid leukemia. Some clones in this sample may be carry-over from other donors' samples. The source was peripheral blood mononuclear cells, collected before stem cell transplant. The rearrangement uses TRBV6-6 and TRBJ2-3, with D unclear. CDR3: CASRRLFTDTQYF. The CDR3 region has the DNA TGTGCCAGCAGGCGACTTTTCACAGATACGCAGTATTTT.